The 19 T cell receptor beta chains listed next were all sequenced from one sample in a study of CD8+ T cells in alopecia areata. Extraction and reverse transcription of RNA yielded cDNA as the sequencing template. The repertoire was sequenced with immunoSEQ multiplex PCR; TCRdb's copy has only in-frame clones and lacks some. The sample yields about 170,000 clones, less than 75% seen once. The treatment: oral pan-JAK inhibitor, 5-10 mg twice daily. The sequences come from CD4+ T cells sorted from blood, collected between weeks 55 and 65, from a patient treated with tofacitinib. Receptors were obtained from a human donor with alopecia areata.

This clone came up a few times. The CDR3 loop is CASSSGGIAFF. Written as DNA, the CDR3 is TGTGCCAGCAGCTCAGGGGGGATCGCTTTCTTT. The chain uses TRBV7-9 and TRBJ1-1; 7 bases fit TRBD1. CDR1 is SEHNR and CDR2 is FQNEAQ in the germline V gene (reference sequence). The CDR3 runs 11 residues. J lost 11 bases, V lost 4 bases, and 4 bases had no gene match.

The J gene is TRBJ1-1, the V gene TRBV5-1; 9 bases align to TRBD1. The CDR3 is 14 amino acids. The V and J ends lost 4 bases and 6 bases, in that order; junction bases with no gene match: 7. CDR1 SGHRS and CDR2 YFSETQ come from the germline V gene. In nucleotides, the CDR3 is TGCGCCAGCAGCCGGGACAGGGAATGGGCTGAAGCTTTCTTT. Translated: CASSRDREWAEAFF. The entire variable domain, with the rest obtained from reference TRBV5-1 and TRBJ1-1, is as follows: KAGVTQTPRYLIKTRGQQVTLSCSPISGHRSVSWYQQTPGQGLQFLFEYFSETQRNKGNFPGRFSGRQFSNSRSEMNVSTLELGDSALYLCASSRDREWAEAFFGQGTRLTVV.

This clone was recorded a few times. This sample includes further DNA sequences coding for the same CDR3. V gene TRBV2 combines with J gene TRBJ2-1; the D is unclear. The germline V and J ends were trimmed by 9 bases and 3 bases, with 6 bases remaining between them. The CDR3 runs to 11 residues. Germline assignment: CDR1 SNHLY and CDR2 FYNNEI. CDR3 nucleotides: TGTGCCAGTAAGGGCTACAATGAGCAGTTCTTC. Protein sequence: CASKGYNEQFF.

The table lists this clone with a few counts. The chain combines TRBV15 with TRBJ2-7; 9 bases agree with TRBD1. Germline assignment: CDR1 LNHNV and CDR2 YYDKDF (reference sequence). The length of the CDR3 is 13 residues. V was pared by 4 bases and J by 3 bases, with 1 base of the junction left unmatched. As DNA, the CDR3 is TGTGCCACCAGCAAGGACAGGGGCTACGAGCAGTACTTC. It codes for CATSKDRGYEQYF.

The CDR3 DNA reads as TGCGCCAGCAGCCAAGAGAGGGGGACAGATACGCAGTATTTT. Translated, it gives CASSQERGTDTQYF. The chain joins TRBV4-1 to TRBJ2-3; perhaps TRBD1 as D (6 bases). Between the trimmed V and J ends, which lost 0 bases and 3 bases, there was a span of 7 bases. This CDR3 is built from 14 residues. Germline V lookup: CDR1 MGHRA, CDR2 YSYEKL.

The chain employs TRBV5-4 and TRBJ2-2, with 9 bases aligning to TRBD2. CDR1 and CDR2 from the germline V gene are SGHNT and YYREEE (reference sequence). The CDR3 consists of 17 residues. V lost 3 bases and J lost 6; bases outside the gene matches: 12. Written as DNA, the CDR3 is TGTGCCAGCAGCTCCAATGCGGGACTAGCCGGGTCCGGGGAGCTGTTTTTT. As protein: CASSSNAGLAGSGELFF.

The V gene is TRBV29-1, the J gene TRBJ1-1, with a weak D call TRBD1 (5 bases). The CDR3 length is 13 residues. From germline, CDR1 is SQVTM and CDR2 ANQGSEA. Trimming left V 3 bases short and J 1 base short, with 9 bases between. The CDR3 is CSVERGPNTEAFF. CDR3 DNA sequence: TGCAGCGTTGAGAGGGGCCCGAACACTGAAGCTTTCTTT. The full variable domain, rest sourced from reference TRBV29-1 and TRBJ1-1, is SAVISQKPSRDICQRGTSLTIQCQVDSQVTMMFWYRQQPGQSLTLIATANQGSEATYESGFVIDKFPISRPNLTFSTLTVSNMSPEDSSIYLCSVERGPNTEAFFGQGTRLTVV.

This clone has a handful of counts. The chain employs TRBV18 and TRBJ2-5, with D possibly TRBD2 on 5 matching bases. The V gene's germline CDR1 is KGHSH and CDR2 LQKENI. The CDR3 is 15 amino acids. V lost 0 bases and J lost 2, with 10 bases in between. Here the CDR3 reads CASSPPRGSQETQYF. CDR3 DNA sequence: TGTGCCAGCTCACCACCACGGGGATCACAAGAGACCCAGTACTTC.

This chain uses TRBV29-1 with TRBJ2-3; 8 positions agree with TRBD2. There are 17 residues in the CDR3. CDR1 is SQVTM, CDR2 ANQGSEA, per germline. The junction had 16 bases not matched to a gene; V was cut back by 6 bases and J by 2 bases. In nucleotides, the CDR3 is TGCAGCGTGAGGGGGTCTGCTAGCGGGTCAGCCACAGATACGCAGTATTTT. Its protein product is CSVRGSASGSATDTQYF.

V is TRBV28 and J is TRBJ1-2, with D unclear. V dropped 6 bases and J dropped 0 bases, with 8 bases sitting between them. CDR1 is MDHEN, CDR2 SYDVKM, per germline. The CDR3 runs 13 residues. CDR3 amino acids: CASSLGANYGYTF. CDR3 DNA: TGTGCCAGCAGCCTCGGGGCTAACTATGGCTACACCTTC.

There are a few counts of this clone. This rearrangement joins TRBV30 to TRBJ2-1; 15 bases line up with TRBD2. CDR3 size: 16 residues. The germline V gene encodes CDR1 GTSNPN and CDR2 SVGIG (reference sequence). V dropped 4 bases and J dropped 5; count of bases not matched to a gene: 6. The CDR3 protein is CAWMKGLAGGNNEQFF. The CDR3 coding sequence is TGTGCCTGGATGAAGGGACTAGCGGGGGGCAACAATGAGCAGTTCTTC.

V usage is TRBV5-1 and J usage is TRBJ2-7, with no clear D. V shed 0 bases and J shed 3 bases, with 10 bases lying between them. Germline-derived CDR1 and CDR2 are SGHRS and YFSETQ. The CDR3 loop spans 14 amino acids. The CDR3 DNA sequence: TGCGCCAGCAGCTTGGCCGGAAATCGCTACGAGCAGTACTTC. This encodes CASSLAGNRYEQYF. Using reference TRBV5-1 and TRBJ2-7 for the parts outside the CDR3, the full variable domain is KAGVTQTPRYLIKTRGQQVTLSCSPISGHRSVSWYQQTPGQGLQFLFEYFSETQRNKGNFPGRFSGRQFSNSRSEMNVSTLELGDSALYLCASSLAGNRYEQYFGPGTRLTVT.

The chain is built from TRBV5-1 and TRBJ2-1, with D unresolved. Deletions cut 2 bases from V and 5 bases from J, with 8 bases between. This CDR3 has 13 amino acids. Germline V CDR1 and CDR2: SGHRS, YFSETQ. The CDR3 region is CASSLGRDNEQFF. The CDR3 nucleotides read TGCGCCAGCAGCTTAGGAAGGGACAATGAGCAGTTCTTC.

The chain is built from TRBV4-1 and TRBJ1-5; D is undetermined. With 0 bases removed from V and 3 bases from J, the gap between germline ends came to 9 bases. Germline CDR1 reads MGHRA; CDR2 reads YSYEKL. The CDR3 totals 15 residues. The chain's CDR3 is CASSQERANNQPQHF. Written as DNA, the CDR3 is TGCGCCAGCAGCCAAGAACGGGCCAACAATCAGCCCCAGCATTTT.

This clone was seen more than once but under ten times. V usage is TRBV5-1 and J usage is TRBJ1-4; the D gene is possibly TRBD1 (5 bases). Germline CDR1 SGHRS, CDR2 YFSETQ. Trimming left V 1 base short and J 3 bases short, with 10 bases between. CDR3 length: 15 amino acids. CDR3: CASSLSGDSNEKLFF. CDR3 DNA: TGCGCCAGCAGCTTGTCGGGGGACTCTAATGAAAAACTGTTTTTT. Full variable domain (missing parts from reference TRBV5-1 and TRBJ1-4): KAGVTQTPRYLIKTRGQQVTLSCSPISGHRSVSWYQQTPGQGLQFLFEYFSETQRNKGNFPGRFSGRQFSNSRSEMNVSTLELGDSALYLCASSLSGDSNEKLFFGSGTQLSVL.

This clone was observed a handful of times. This rearrangement joins TRBV30 to TRBJ2-3; TRBD2 might be the D (6 bases). The CDR3 contains 12 residues. Looked up from germline, CDR1 is GTSNPN and CDR2 is SVGIG (reference sequence). V lost 3 bases to trimming and J lost 7 bases, with 11 bases between them. Written as DNA, the CDR3 is TGTGCCTGGAGGGAAGGGACTTATACGCAGTATTTT. Its protein product is CAWREGTYTQYF.

The V call is TRBV30, the J call TRBJ2-5; TRBD2 agrees at 7 bases. V dropped 0 bases and J dropped 0; count of bases not matched to a gene: 4. The CDR3 is 15 amino acids. From germline, CDR1 is GTSNPN and CDR2 SVGIG (reference sequence). The CDR3 spells CAWSVGRGYQETQYF. Here the CDR3 DNA reads TGTGCCTGGAGTGTAGGGCGGGGGTACCAAGAGACCCAGTACTTC.

The rearrangement links TRBV7-6 to TRBJ2-5; TRBD2 matches 7 bases. Unmatched junction bases numbered 11, after V lost 3 bases and J lost 4 bases. This CDR3 comprises 16 residues. CDR1 is SGHVS and CDR2 is FNYEAQ in the germline V gene. The CDR3: CASSFFAGEVPETQYF. CDR3 coding DNA: TGTGCCAGCAGCTTTTTCGCGGGGGAAGTCCCAGAGACCCAGTACTTC.

This clone was seen a handful of times. The J gene is TRBJ1-2, the V gene TRBV5-1, with D perhaps matching TRBD1 (6 bases). V was trimmed by 4 bases and J by 3 bases, leaving 10 bases between them. The CDR3 is made up of 13 amino acids. Germline V CDR1 and CDR2: SGHRS, YFSETQ. CDR3 coding DNA: TGCGCCAGCAGCGCCGCAGGGGACTATGGCTACACCTTC. Encoded protein: CASSAAGDYGYTF.